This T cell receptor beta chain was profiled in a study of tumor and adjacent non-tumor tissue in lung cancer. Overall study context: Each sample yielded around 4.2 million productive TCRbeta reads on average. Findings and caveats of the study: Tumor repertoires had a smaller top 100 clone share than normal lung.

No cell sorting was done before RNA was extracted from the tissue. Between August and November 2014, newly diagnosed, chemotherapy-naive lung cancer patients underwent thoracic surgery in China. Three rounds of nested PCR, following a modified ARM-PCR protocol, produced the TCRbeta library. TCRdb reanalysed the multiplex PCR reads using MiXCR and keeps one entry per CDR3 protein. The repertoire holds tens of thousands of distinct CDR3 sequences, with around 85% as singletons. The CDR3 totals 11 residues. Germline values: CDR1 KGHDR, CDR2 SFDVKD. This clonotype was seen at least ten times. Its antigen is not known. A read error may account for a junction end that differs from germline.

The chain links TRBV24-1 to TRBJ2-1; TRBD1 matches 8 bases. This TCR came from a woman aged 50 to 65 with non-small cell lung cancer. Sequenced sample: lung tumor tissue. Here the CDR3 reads CATSGTGRWIF. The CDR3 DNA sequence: TGTGCCACCAGTGGGACAGGGCGCTGGATCTTC.